This T cell receptor beta chain is from a study of cytomegalovirus exposure and HLA in healthy donors. The CDR3 has 10 residues. Trimming removed 6 bases from V and 5 bases from J, with 7 bases in between. The V gene's germline CDR1 is DFQATT and CDR2 SNEGSKA (reference sequence). Primers included in the PCR were 60 Vbeta and 13 Jbeta primers. Profiling relied on immunoSEQ multiplex PCR, and the TCRdb table lists in-frame clones only, not all of them. The sample table includes some 46,000 clones. V is TRBV20-1 and J is TRBJ2-5; no firm D call. Material for sequencing was PBMCs. This TCR came from a woman in her twenties or thirties in good health and CMV-seronegative. The CDR3 bases are TGCAGTGCCCAGTCTGAGACCCAGTACTTC. Translating it yields CSAQSETQYF.